This note documents a single TCR beta chain sequence. No antigen is known for it. No base quality information exists; no much larger clone differs at one position. The library relied on the immunoSEQ multiplex PCR assay. For the multiplex PCR, a mixture combining 60 forward primers for TCR Vbeta segments and 13 reverse primers for TCR Jbeta segments was used. A multiplex PCR assay on genomic DNA amplified the CDR3 region of rearranged TCR beta genes. On the Illumina HiSeq System, the amplified TCR beta libraries were sequenced as 87-base-pair reads. Per the original workflow: In a later analysis, 70 million to 95 million unique TCR beta chains were counted across the 500 to 850 repertoires, and approximately 11 million of these chains were shared by at least two donors. Raw reads were error-corrected and collapsed into unique sequences by a nearest-neighbor algorithm in which closely related sequences were merged to remove PCR and sequencing errors. To assign V, D and J gene segments, CDR3 sequences were aligned to IMGT reference sequences. For a sequence to be retained, a match of at least six nucleotides was required to both a V gene segment and a J gene segment. Rearrangements were classified as productive when the CDR3 lacked stop codons and remained in frame with V and J, and all other rearrangements were classified as non-productive. CDR3 was defined by IMGT convention, running from the second conserved V-encoded cysteine to the conserved J-encoded phenylalanine. The earlier analysis of around 640 of the donors excluded sequences that lacked an unambiguous match to a single V gene segment. In an earlier analysis of a few hundred of the donors, a V segment was called functional when productive rearrangements were above 56.7%, and segregating when the standard deviation between donors exceeded 5%. A statistical classification framework was developed to diagnose cytomegalovirus status using the catalog of TCR beta chain sequences. In a later analysis, V and J genes were assigned by comparing TCR nucleotide sequences against IMGT/GENE-DB human TR gene sequences. Using the TCRdist pipeline, a later analysis assigned CDR3 sequences along with most-parsimonious VDJ recombination scenarios. In a later analysis, each TCR beta chain was defined by its CDR3 amino acid sequence together with its V-gene family, and reads lacking a unique V-gene family were excluded. A later analysis removed several hundred highly shared, low-generation-probability nucleotide sequences to deal with suspected cross-contamination and a sequencing artifact. For each public chain, a later analysis derived a clonal expansion index from normalized ranks of inferred template counts within each repertoire. Generation probabilities in a later analysis came from a VDJ recombination model fitted to out-of-frame rearrangements, and those results were checked against IGoR. In a later analysis, TCR-TCR, TCR-HLA and TCR-CMV co-occurrence was scored with hypergeometric tests, and a repertoire-size bias correction was applied to TCR pairs. A later analysis estimated false discovery rates by permuting HLA or CMV assignments 20 times. A later analysis grouped co-occurring TCRs with DBSCAN, adding TCRdist sequence similarity when clustering within HLA-allele-positive subsets. Repertoires with fewer than 30,000 or more than 120,000 public chains, plus five repertoires with anomalous nucleotide sharing, were excluded from co-occurrence clustering. The source is immuneACCESS, and TCRdb retained only in-frame sequences with V and J called. Part of the clones is not carried over; for the studies checked, unresolved V genes explain less than half of this, and the remainder is unexplained. That table is the source of V, J and clone size, and D and trimming were worked out from the DNA. For this sample there are about 200,000 clones; over 65% appear just once. Of the sample, 1.5% to 2% falls within the top ten clones.

This specimen belongs to a study of cytomegalovirus exposure and HLA in healthy donors (dated by TCRdb to the late 2010s). Regarding the complete study: In an earlier analysis of under 750 of the donors, 276 Gb of sequence data and 90 million to 120 million unique TCR beta sequences from about 179 million T cells were reported. The aim of the study was to test whether cataloging public T cell receptors could identify signatures of past pathogen exposure. Roughly five DR-DQ haplotypes were treated as single units for association and clustering because of strong linkage in the cohort. Donor age, sex, ethnicity and CMV serostatus were collected together with the repertoire data. An early release that covered 500 to 800 HLA-typed donors contained about 300 gigabases of sequencing data and approximately 85 million unique TCR sequences. Of the roughly 400 genotyped donors, 81% fell in the genetic ancestry cluster associated with self-reported Caucasian donors. In the later analysis, no new phenotypic data were used to find candidate immune exposures; instead, reliance was placed on TCR beta sequences and their occurrence across donors. Every discovery cohort repertoire had been produced on one sequencing platform. To predict cytomegalovirus infection status, the study brought together high-throughput TCR immunosequencing, statistical association of individual TCRs with disease status, and machine learning. Besides the first cohort of 666 subjects, a separate validation cohort made up of over 95 different subjects was used. HLA typing covered class I and class II loci at four-digit resolution. To study patterns of TCR occurrence, a later analysis re-analyzed previously published TCR beta repertoires from 500 to 850 donors and added high-resolution HLA genotyping. On average, roughly 240,000 unique TCR beta nucleotide sequences were sequenced per donor among 398 genotyped donors of the cohort, with roughly 18% of those sequences being non-productive. Typing coverage varied by locus: about 629-630 donors for A, B, C, DRB1 and DQB1; approximately 500 for DQA1; about 600 for DPA1; around 450 for DPB1. An earlier analysis of some 500 of the donors applied high-throughput TCR beta sequencing to assess whether each TCR beta V gene segment acted as functional or pseudogenic. The T cell repertoires of 666 subjects were profiled by immunosequencing and related to cytomegalovirus serostatus. Genome-wide SNP genotypes for about 65% of the 666 donors were used in a later genetic analysis, which treated that subset as a discovery cohort.

The cohort was made up of approximately 670 healthy bone marrow donors. At the time of sampling, every cohort member was nominally healthy, though immune exposures that went unrecorded were likely present. The donor was CMV seronegative and was included in the group of approximately 350 seronegative cohort members. A peripheral blood sample was collected from each donor, and TCR beta sequencing was performed on peripheral blood mononuclear cells. The Qiagen DNeasy Blood Extraction Kit was used to extract genomic DNA from the blood cell samples. Study-level results and caveats: Most TCR sequences were seen in very few donors, while some public TCRs were found in many individuals. V-gene and J-gene trimming of TCR beta chains was associated with a missense DCLRE1C variant in a later genetic analysis, and the association was replicated in an independent cohort. CMV serostatus was the only immune exposure information available for the cohort. In vitro tests confirmed that a few of the cytomegalovirus-associated TCR beta chains recognize cytomegalovirus antigens. The study gave a list of roughly 150 TCR beta chains associated with cytomegalovirus. According to a later analysis, parvovirus B19, influenza, CMV and Epstein-Barr virus appeared linked to several top co-occurrence clusters. When HLA alleles, especially DR and DQ, strongly co-occurred, TCR associations were difficult to assign to individual alleles. A further reported finding was that TCR beta sequences accurately predicted the HLA-A and HLA-B alleles for most subjects in the first cohort. Compared with the roughly 700-donor mean, donors in an Asian-associated ancestry cluster had fewer N-insertions in productive TCRs, according to a later genetic analysis. Linkage disequilibrium might explain the correlated functional status among segregating V segments, but an unknown experimental factor could not be excluded. A later analysis associated 16,951 TCR beta sequences with specific HLA alleles at a false discovery rate of 0.05. Because counts were too low, approximately 15 rarely observed V segments, including chromosome 9 orphons, were excluded from the earlier analysis of a few hundred of the donors. The authors suggested that the approach could potentially be generalized to other disease states and immunological phenotypes. A later analysis found that TCR association rates varied across HLA loci, with DRB1 alleles showing the most associated TCRs and HLA-C alleles the fewest. The cohort was sequenced for TCR beta chains only, and without alpha or paired-chain data the features that could be detected were limited. In an earlier analysis of around 600 of the donors, most TCR beta V segments appeared in productive rearrangements about 87% or about 30% of the time, broadly matching IMGT annotations. Because HLA typing was missing for some donors at each locus, association tests included only the typed subset. In a later analysis, most CMV-associated TCR beta chains were found to appear HLA-restricted, with HLA associations seemingly driven largely by CMV exposure. Sequencing depth was assumed to be roughly uniform across donors in the presence/absence analyses, though that assumption may not hold. The sequencing pipeline was judged likely to have produced a cluster of highly shared sequence variants as a technical artifact. The classifier was reported to diagnose cytomegalovirus status with high specificity and sensitivity in both the original and validation cohorts. In a later analysis, HLA-associated TCR beta chains were found to be more clonally expanded and to have lower generation probabilities than equally common non-associated chains.

Sequencing was performed on PBMCs. This clonotype was sampled from a woman aged 25 to 45 in good health and CMV-seronegative.

Here the CDR3 is given as CASSYSMSGNTEAFF. The sequenced DNA is TGTGCCAGCAGTTACTCGATGTCCGGGAACACTGAAGCTTTCTTT. This chain is built from TRBV6-5 and TRBJ1-1, with no confidently assigned D gene. V gives up 0 bases and J gives up 1 base, and the segment between their germline ends measures 9 bases. There are 15 amino acids in the CDR3, from cysteine to phenylalanine inclusive. Here the CDR3 DNA is all that survives: 45 bases in frame from base 1. The germline V gene supplies CDR1 MNHEY and CDR2 SVGAGI.